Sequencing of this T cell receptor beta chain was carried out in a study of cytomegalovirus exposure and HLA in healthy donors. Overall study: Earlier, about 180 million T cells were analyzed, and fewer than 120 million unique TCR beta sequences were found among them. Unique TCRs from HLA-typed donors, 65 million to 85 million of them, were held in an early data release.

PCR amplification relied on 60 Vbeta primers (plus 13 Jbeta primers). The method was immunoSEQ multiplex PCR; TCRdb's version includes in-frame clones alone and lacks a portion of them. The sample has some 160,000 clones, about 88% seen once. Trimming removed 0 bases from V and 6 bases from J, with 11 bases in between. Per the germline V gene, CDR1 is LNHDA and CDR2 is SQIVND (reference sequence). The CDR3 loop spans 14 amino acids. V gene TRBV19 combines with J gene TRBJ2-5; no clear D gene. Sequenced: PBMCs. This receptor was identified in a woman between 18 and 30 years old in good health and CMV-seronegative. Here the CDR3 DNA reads TGTGCCAGTAGTATAGACCCCAGTTTTAAGACCCAGTACTTC. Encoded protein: CASSIDPSFKTQYF.